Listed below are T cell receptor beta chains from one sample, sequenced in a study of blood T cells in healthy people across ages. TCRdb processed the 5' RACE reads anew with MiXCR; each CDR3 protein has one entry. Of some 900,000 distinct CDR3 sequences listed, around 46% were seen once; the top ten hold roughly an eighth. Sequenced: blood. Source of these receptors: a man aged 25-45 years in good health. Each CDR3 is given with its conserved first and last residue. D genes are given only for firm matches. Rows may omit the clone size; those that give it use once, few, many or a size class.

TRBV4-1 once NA CASSFMAGPNTEAFF
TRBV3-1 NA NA CASTMESRGNTEAFF
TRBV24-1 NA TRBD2 CATSAAGELNEQFF
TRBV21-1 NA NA CASSKKDGDNSPLHF
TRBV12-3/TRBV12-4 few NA CASSLAGVYQPQHF
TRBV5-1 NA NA CASSLLQASPGKEQYF
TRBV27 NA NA CASSLGLLVDTQYF
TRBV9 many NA CASSVGTAGGQPQHF
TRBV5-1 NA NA CASSLYGGEGANVLTF
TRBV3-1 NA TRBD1 CASGLPWDRENTEAFF
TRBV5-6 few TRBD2 CASSSIAGGPPYNEQFF